What follows are 24 T cell receptor beta chains derived from one specimen sequenced in a study of cytomegalovirus exposure and HLA in healthy donors. PCR employed 60 Vbeta and 13 Jbeta primers. Assay: immunoSEQ multiplex PCR; the TCRdb copy retains only in-frame clones and omits some. The repertoire holds 150,000 to 200,000 clones, with roughly 77% as singletons. The sample consisted of PBMCs. Receptors originate from a woman under 40 in good health and CMV-seropositive.

The rearrangement links TRBV11-3 to TRBJ1-4; D unclear. With 1 base removed from V and 8 bases from J, the gap between germline ends came to 5 bases. CDR3 size: 12 residues. Germline CDR1 is SGHNT and CDR2 is YENEEA. CDR3 residues: CASSLGREKLFF. The CDR3 bases are TGTGCCAGCAGCTTAGGCAGAGAAAAACTGTTTTTT.

V is TRBV7-9 and J is TRBJ2-5, with D maybe TRBD2 (5 bases). The J call may be mistaken, given a closer DNA end match to TRBJ2-7. Per the germline V gene, CDR1 is SEHNR and CDR2 is FQNEAQ (reference sequence). The CDR3 spans 14 residues. This CDR3 is CASSGRTGMYEQYF. The CDR3 nucleotides are TGTGCCAGCAGCGGACGAACCGGGATGTACGAGCAGTACTTC.

This chain connects TRBV28 to TRBJ1-5, with D perhaps TRBD1 (5 bases). CDR3 length: 16 residues. Per germline, CDR1 MDHEN and CDR2 SYDVKM. The ends were cut back, 6 bases at V and 2 bases at J, with 17 bases in the middle. The CDR3 sequence: CASSSGGVTGNQPQHF. Here the CDR3 DNA reads TGTGCCAGCAGCTCCGGGGGGGTAACGGGCAATCAGCCCCAGCATTTT.

The chain combines TRBV6-5 with TRBJ1-2, with D possibly TRBD1 on 6 matching bases. CDR1 is MNHEY, CDR2 SVGAGI, per germline. The CDR3 contains 12 residues. Trimming stripped 10 bases from V and 6 bases from J, with 15 bases between. The CDR3 sequence is CAIKQGSHGYTF. The CDR3 nucleotides read TGTGCCATCAAACAGGGATCCCATGGCTACACCTTC.

V and J are TRBV7-9 and TRBJ2-6, with D possibly being TRBD1 (5 bases). Trimming took 5 bases from V and 1 from J, leaving 18 bases between them. CDR3 length: 18 residues. Germline CDR1 reads SEHNR; CDR2 reads FQNEAQ (reference sequence). CDR3 loop: CASSPRTGAPSGANVLTF. The CDR3 nucleotides are TGTGCCAGCAGCCCCCGAACAGGTGCCCCATCTGGGGCCAACGTCCTGACTTTC.

The chain combines TRBV5-4 with TRBJ2-5; the match to TRBD1 covers 8 bases. The CDR3 covers 16 residues. Per germline, CDR1 SGHNT and CDR2 YYREEE (reference sequence). After removal of 2 bases from V and 1 base from J, the junction contained 7 bases not matched to a gene. CDR3 nucleotide sequence: TGTGCCAGCAGCTTTCGGGCAGGGGGCCTCCAAGAGACCCAGTACTTC. This translates into CASSFRAGGLQETQYF.

V and J are TRBV1 and TRBJ2-7; the DNA was not compared with TRBD2, the D call given in the table. TRBV1 is a documented pseudogene. The CDR3 spans 12 residues. CDR3 amino acids: CTSTVPSYEQYF. For the CDR3, the DNA is TGCACCAGCACGGTCCCCTCCTACGAGCAGTACTTC.

V and J are TRBV15 and TRBJ2-3; the match to TRBD2 covers 13 bases. The V and J ends lost 4 bases and 5 bases, in that order; junction bases with no gene match: 6. Germline CDR1 is LNHNV and CDR2 is YYDKDF (reference sequence). The CDR3 is 16 residues long. CDR3 protein: CATSKSRTSGGDTQYF. The DNA for the CDR3 is TGTGCCACCAGCAAATCCCGGACTAGCGGGGGAGATACGCAGTATTTT.

In its sample, this clone was seen a few times. The chain combines TRBV7-9 with TRBJ2-2, with 8 bases identical to TRBD1. With 3 bases clipped from V and 5 bases from J, the junction kept 5 bases outside the gene matches. Germline assignment: CDR1 SEHNR and CDR2 FQNEAQ (reference sequence). CDR3 length: 15 residues. The CDR3 nucleotides are TGTGCCAGCAGCTTCAGGGGGCGTGGTACCGGGGAGCTGTTTTTT. Protein product: CASSFRGRGTGELFF.

V is TRBV9 and J is TRBJ2-7; D is possibly TRBD2 (6 bases). The CDR3 contains 14 residues. Trimming took off 3 bases at V and 2 bases at J, with 12 bases between the two ends. Per the germline V gene, CDR1 is SGDLS and CDR2 is YYNGEE. This CDR3 is CASSGGTAAYEQYF. The CDR3 region has the DNA TGTGCCAGCAGCGGCGGGACTGCCGCCTACGAGCAGTACTTC.

The chain joins TRBV28 to TRBJ2-7; D may be TRBD2 (7 bases). V shed 7 bases and J shed 3 bases, with 19 bases lying between them. This CDR3 spans 15 amino acids. The germline gives CDR1 MDHEN, CDR2 SYDVKM. The CDR3 sequence: CASNTGGQQNYEQYF. The CDR3 DNA reads as TGTGCCAGCAATACCGGGGGGCAGCAGAACTACGAGCAGTACTTC.

The chain recombines TRBV27 with TRBJ2-2; 9 bases are shared with TRBD2. The CDR3 contains 16 residues. CDR1 and CDR2 from the germline V gene are MNHEY and SMNVEV (reference sequence). With 2 bases clipped from V and 4 bases from J, the junction kept 5 bases outside the gene matches. CDR3 amino acids: CASSLVLAGPTGELFF. CDR3 DNA: TGTGCCAGCAGTTTAGTCCTAGCGGGGCCCACCGGGGAGCTGTTTTTT.

The chain joins TRBV11-3 to TRBJ2-5, with TRBD2 matching 14 bases. Germline loops: CDR1 SGHNT, CDR2 YENEEA. Trimming cost V 3 bases and J 1 base; bases outside gene matches: 4. This CDR3 is built from 17 residues. Written as DNA, the CDR3 is TGTGCCAGCAGCTTCGGACTAGCGGGGGGTCCCCAAGAGACCCAGTACTTC. It yields the protein CASSFGLAGGPQETQYF. Together with reference TRBV11-3 and TRBJ2-5, the CDR3 gives the full variable domain: EAGVVQSPRYKIIEKKQPVAFWCNPISGHNTLYWYLQNLGQGPELLIRYENEEAVDDSQLPKDRFSAERLKGVDSTLKIQPAELGDSAVYLCASSFGLAGGPQETQYFGPGTRLLVL.

The genes are TRBV7-6 and TRBJ1-2; TRBD1 matches at 10 bases. CDR3 length equals 19 residues. The trim removed 0 bases at V and 6 bases at J, leaving 16 bases unmatched. Germline V CDR1 and CDR2: SGHVS, FNYEAQ. The CDR3 is CASSLANTAKDRGDNGYTF. The CDR3 DNA is TGTGCCAGCAGCTTAGCTAATACGGCGAAGGACAGGGGGGATAATGGCTACACCTTC. Full variable domain (outside the CDR3, taken from reference TRBV7-6 and TRBJ1-2): GAGVSQSPRYKVTKRGQDVALRCDPISGHVSLYWYRQALGQGPEFLTYFNYEAQQDKSGLPNDRFSAERPEGSISTLTIQRTEQRDSAMYRCASSLANTAKDRGDNGYTFGSGTRLTVV.

The rearrangement uses TRBV10-1 and TRBJ2-2, with 9 positions matching TRBD1. V lost 3 bases to trimming and J lost 4 bases; unmatched junction nucleotides: 6. The CDR3 covers 16 residues. Germline lookup yields CDR1 WNHNN and CDR2 SYGVQD (reference sequence). The CDR3 DNA reads TGCGCCAGCAGTGATAGGGGACAGGGTCTCACCGGGGAGCTGTTTTTT. Encoded protein: CASSDRGQGLTGELFF.

Turning to this clone: Other DNA sequences in this sample translate to the same CDR3. The V and J genes are TRBV30 and TRBJ1-2; D unclear. Germline lookup yields CDR1 GTSNPN and CDR2 SVGIG (reference sequence). Trimming left V 0 bases short and J 11 bases short, with 16 bases between. This CDR3 is 13 amino acids long. CDR3: CAWSVFIGVWYTF. CDR3 bases: TGTGCCTGGAGTGTATTCATCGGAGTTTGGTACACCTTC.

The sample holds a few counts of this clone. The chain employs TRBV19 and TRBJ2-3; TRBD2 matches at 11 bases. The CDR3 extends over 17 amino acids. CDR1 and CDR2 from the germline V gene are LNHDA and SQIVND (reference sequence). J was trimmed by 1 base and V by 1 base; bases with no gene match: 4. The DNA of the CDR3 is TGTGCCAGTAGTATAGGGGCTAGCGGGGGGCGCACAGATACGCAGTATTTT. Protein product: CASSIGASGGRTDTQYF.

This chain links TRBV5-1 with TRBJ2-3; 9 bases are shared with TRBD2. With 0 bases clipped from V and 2 bases from J, the junction kept 7 bases outside the gene matches. This CDR3 contains 17 residues. Per the germline V gene, CDR1 is SGHRS and CDR2 is YFSETQ. Written as DNA, the CDR3 is TGCGCCAGCAGCTTGGACCGACAGCGGGGGGTCACAGATACGCAGTATTTT. Translating it yields CASSLDRQRGVTDTQYF.

This clone has just one count. V usage is TRBV29-1 and J usage is TRBJ2-1; 11 bases align to TRBD2. CDR1 and CDR2 (germline): SQVTM, ANQGSEA. The CDR3 spans 14 residues. The ends lost 6 bases at V and 4 bases at J; junction bases unmatched: 5. The CDR3 loop reads CSVETSGVYNEQFF. Here the CDR3 DNA reads TGCAGCGTCGAGACTAGCGGGGTTTACAATGAGCAGTTCTTC.

The table lists this clone with a few counts. This sequence joins TRBV18 and TRBJ1-5; 7 bases align to TRBD1. Germline CDR1 reads KGHSH; CDR2 reads LQKENI. The CDR3 totals 13 residues. After removal of 2 bases from V and 6 bases from J, the junction contained 1 base not matched to a gene. CDR3 in DNA: TGTGCCAGCTCACCATCAGGGGGTCAGCCCCAGCATTTT. Translating gives CASSPSGGQPQHF.

This chain uses TRBV7-8 with TRBJ2-2, with D possibly matching TRBD2 (7 bases). Trimming cost V 2 bases and J 2 bases, with 15 bases left between them. The germline V gene encodes CDR1 SGHVS and CDR2 FQNEAQ. This CDR3 is 17 amino acids long. As DNA, the CDR3 is TGTGCCAGCAGCTTATCGAGGGGGGGGGCAAACACCGGGGAGCTGTTTTTT. It encodes CASSLSRGGANTGELFF.

The chain joins TRBV4-3 to TRBJ2-3, with a weak D call TRBD2 (5 bases). Per germline, CDR1 LGHNA and CDR2 YSLEER. V lost 3 bases to trimming and J lost 0 bases, with 13 bases between them. CDR3 length equals 16 residues. CDR3 sequence reads: CASSQGSERSTDTQYF. The DNA for the CDR3 is TGCGCCAGCAGCCAGGGGTCGGAGCGGAGCACAGATACGCAGTATTTT.

On this clone itself: The junction differs from germline at one of its ends, possibly a read error. The chain recombines TRBV2 with TRBJ1-2; D not certain. Germline lookup yields CDR1 SNHLY and CDR2 FYNNEI. This CDR3 contains 15 residues. This chain's CDR3 is CASSEEADINYGYTF. In nucleotides, the CDR3 is TGTGCCAGCAGCGAAGAGGCGGATATAAACTATGGCTACACCTTC.

The V call is TRBV9, the J call TRBJ1-6, with D maybe TRBD1 (6 bases). V was pared by 2 bases and J by 7 bases, with 10 bases between. The CDR3 is 14 amino acids. In germline, CDR1 is SGDLS, CDR2 YYNGEE. CDR3 loop: CASSVRGGNSPLHF. The CDR3 nucleotides are TGTGCCAGCAGCGTCAGGGGAGGGAATTCACCCCTCCACTTT.